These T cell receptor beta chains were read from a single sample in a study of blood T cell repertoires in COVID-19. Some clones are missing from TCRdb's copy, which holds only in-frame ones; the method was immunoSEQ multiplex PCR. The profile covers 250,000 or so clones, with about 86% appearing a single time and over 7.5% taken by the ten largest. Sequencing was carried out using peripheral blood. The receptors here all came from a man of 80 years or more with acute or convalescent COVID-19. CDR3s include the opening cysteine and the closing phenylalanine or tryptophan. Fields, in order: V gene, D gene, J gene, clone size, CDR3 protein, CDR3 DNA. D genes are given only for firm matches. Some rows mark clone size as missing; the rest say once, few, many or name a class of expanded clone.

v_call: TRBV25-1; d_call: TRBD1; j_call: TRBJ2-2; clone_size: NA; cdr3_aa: CASSDFGQGVTGELFF; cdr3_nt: TGTGCCAGCAGTGATTTTGGACAGGGAGTCACCGGGGAGCTGTTTTTT
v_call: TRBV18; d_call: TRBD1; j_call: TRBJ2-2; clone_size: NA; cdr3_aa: CASLGQGTNTGELFF; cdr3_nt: TGTGCCAGCCTGGGACAGGGGACCAACACCGGGGAGCTGTTTTTT
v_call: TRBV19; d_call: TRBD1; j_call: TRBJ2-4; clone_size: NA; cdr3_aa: CASSVDRFTIQYF; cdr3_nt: TGTGCCAGTAGTGTGGACAGGTTCACCATTCAGTACTTC
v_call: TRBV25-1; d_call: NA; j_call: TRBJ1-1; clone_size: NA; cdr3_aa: CASSYQGLSTEAFF; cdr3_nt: TGTGCCAGCAGTTATCAGGGGTTGAGCACTGAAGCTTTCTTT
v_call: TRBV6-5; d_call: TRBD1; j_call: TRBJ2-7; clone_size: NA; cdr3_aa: CASRPGQGIYEQYF; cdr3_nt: TGTGCCAGCAGACCGGGACAGGGGATATACGAGCAGTACTTC
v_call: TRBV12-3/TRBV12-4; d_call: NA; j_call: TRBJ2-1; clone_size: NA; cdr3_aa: CASSSTGNEQFF; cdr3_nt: TGTGCCAGCAGTTCAACAGGGAATGAGCAGTTCTTC
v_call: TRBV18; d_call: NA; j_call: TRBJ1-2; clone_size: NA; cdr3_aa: CASSPPWRGVYGYTF; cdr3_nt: TGTGCCAGCTCACCCCCTTGGAGGGGCGTCTATGGCTACACCTTC
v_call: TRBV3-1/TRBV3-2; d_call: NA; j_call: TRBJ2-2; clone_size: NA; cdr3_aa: CASSPSPATFFRGTGELFF; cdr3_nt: TGTGCCAGCAGCCCCTCCCCCGCGACATTCTTCCGGGGGACCGGGGAGCTGTTTTTT
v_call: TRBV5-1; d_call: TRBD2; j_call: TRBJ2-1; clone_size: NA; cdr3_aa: CASSLAASGGYNEQFF; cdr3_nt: TGCGCCAGCAGCTTGGCCGCTAGCGGGGGATACAATGAGCAGTTCTTC
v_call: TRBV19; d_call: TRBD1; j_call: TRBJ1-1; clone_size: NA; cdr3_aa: CASRGGTADTEAFF; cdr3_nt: TGTGCCAGTAGGGGTGGGACAGCGGACACTGAAGCTTTCTTT
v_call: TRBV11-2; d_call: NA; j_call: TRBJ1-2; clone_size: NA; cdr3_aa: CASTRQGENYGYTF; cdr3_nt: TGTGCCAGCACCCGGCAGGGCGAAAACTATGGCTACACCTTC
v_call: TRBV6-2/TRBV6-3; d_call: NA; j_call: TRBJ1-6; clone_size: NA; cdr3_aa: CASSYRQASSYNSPLHF; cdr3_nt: TGTGCCAGCAGTTACAGACAGGCGAGCTCCTATAATTCACCCCTCCACTTT
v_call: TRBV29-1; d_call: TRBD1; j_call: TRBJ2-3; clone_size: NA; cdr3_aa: CSVGPGQGAGDTQYF; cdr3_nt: TGCAGCGTTGGACCGGGACAGGGGGCGGGAGATACGCAGTATTTT
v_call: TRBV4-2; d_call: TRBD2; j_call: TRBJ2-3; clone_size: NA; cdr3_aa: CASSQDLSGGATDTQYF; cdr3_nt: TGTGCCAGCAGCCAAGATCTCAGCGGGGGGGCGACAGATACGCAGTATTTT
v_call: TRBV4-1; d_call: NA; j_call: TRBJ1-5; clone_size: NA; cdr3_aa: CASSPSMPGNQPQHF; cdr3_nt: TGCGCCAGCAGCCCGTCCATGCCAGGGAATCAGCCCCAGCATTTT
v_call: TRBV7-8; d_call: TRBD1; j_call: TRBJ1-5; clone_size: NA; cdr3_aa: CASSLVGQAGQPQHF; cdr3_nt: TGTGCCAGCAGCTTAGTGGGACAGGCGGGGCAGCCCCAGCATTTT
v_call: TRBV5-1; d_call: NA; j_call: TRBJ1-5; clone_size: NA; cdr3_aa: CASSPGTGRSNQPQHF; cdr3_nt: TGCGCCAGCAGCCCCGGTACAGGAAGAAGCAATCAGCCCCAGCATTTT
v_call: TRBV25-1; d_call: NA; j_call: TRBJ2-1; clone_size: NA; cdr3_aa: CASSEAQENEQFF; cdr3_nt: TGTGCCAGCAGTGAGGCCCAGGAAAATGAGCAGTTCTTC
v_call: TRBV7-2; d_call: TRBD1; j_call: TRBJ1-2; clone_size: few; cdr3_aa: CASSGQGGNYGYTF; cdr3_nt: TGTGCCAGCAGCGGACAGGGGGGGAACTATGGCTACACCTTC
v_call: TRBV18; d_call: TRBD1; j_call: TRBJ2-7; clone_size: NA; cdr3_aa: CASSHGQGYEQYF; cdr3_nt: TGTGCCAGCTCACACGGACAGGGATACGAGCAGTACTTC
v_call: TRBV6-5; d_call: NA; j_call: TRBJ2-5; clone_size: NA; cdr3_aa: CASQRARGETQYF; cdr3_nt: TGTGCCAGCCAGCGGGCCCGGGGGGAGACCCAGTACTTC
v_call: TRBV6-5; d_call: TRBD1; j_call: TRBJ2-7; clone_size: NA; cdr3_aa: CASSYSWQGVYEQYF; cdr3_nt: TGTGCCAGCAGTTACTCGTGGCAGGGGGTCTACGAGCAGTACTTC
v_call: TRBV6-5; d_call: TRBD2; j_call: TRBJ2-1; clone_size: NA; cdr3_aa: CASRGLAGVREQFF; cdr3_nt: TGTGCCAGTCGTGGACTAGCGGGAGTAAGAGAGCAGTTCTTC
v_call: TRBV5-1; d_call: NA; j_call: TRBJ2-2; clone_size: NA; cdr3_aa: CASSPPGAGELFF; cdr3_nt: TGCGCCAGCAGCCCCCCGGGGGCCGGGGAGCTGTTTTTT
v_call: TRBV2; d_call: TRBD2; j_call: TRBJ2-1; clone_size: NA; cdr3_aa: CATEGSGGAGRYNEQFF; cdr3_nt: TGTGCCACCGAGGGGAGCGGGGGGGCCGGACGATACAATGAGCAGTTCTTC
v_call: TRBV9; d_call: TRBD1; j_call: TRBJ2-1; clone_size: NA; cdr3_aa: CASSLGQGGTNEQFF; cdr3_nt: TGTGCCAGCAGTTTGGGACAGGGGGGAACAAATGAGCAGTTCTTC
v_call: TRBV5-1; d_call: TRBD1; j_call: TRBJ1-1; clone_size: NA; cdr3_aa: CASSSAEGASQAFF; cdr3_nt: TGCGCCAGCAGCTCCGCCGAGGGGGCCTCCCAAGCTTTCTTT
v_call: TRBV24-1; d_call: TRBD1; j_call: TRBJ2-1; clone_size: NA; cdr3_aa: CATSEGQGLNEQFF; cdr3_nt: TGTGCCACCAGTGAGGGACAGGGTCTCAATGAGCAGTTCTTC
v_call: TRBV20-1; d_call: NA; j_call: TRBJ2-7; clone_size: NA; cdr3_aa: CSASNPSSYEQYF; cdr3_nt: TGCAGTGCTAGTAATCCGAGCTCCTACGAGCAGTACTTC
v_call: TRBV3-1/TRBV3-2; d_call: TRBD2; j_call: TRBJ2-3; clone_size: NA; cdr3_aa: CASSRTRLAGAGDTQYF; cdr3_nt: TGTGCCAGCAGCCGAACCCGACTAGCGGGGGCCGGGGATACGCAGTATTTT
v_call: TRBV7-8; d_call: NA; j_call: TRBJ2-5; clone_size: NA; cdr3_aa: CASSLDRQETQYF; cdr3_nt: TGTGCCAGCAGCTTAGACAGGCAAGAGACCCAGTACTTC
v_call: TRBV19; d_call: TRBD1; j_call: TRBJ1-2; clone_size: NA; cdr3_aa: CASSIRQGNGYTF; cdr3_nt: TGTGCCAGTAGTATCCGACAGGGTAATGGCTACACCTTC
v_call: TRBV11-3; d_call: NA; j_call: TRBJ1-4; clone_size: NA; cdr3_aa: CASSTRSEGGEKLFF; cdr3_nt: TGTGCCAGCAGTACAAGGTCTGAAGGGGGTGAAAAACTGTTTTTT
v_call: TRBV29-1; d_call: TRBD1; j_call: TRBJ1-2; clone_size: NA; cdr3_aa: CSVGTLPGTGYGYTF; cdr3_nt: TGCAGCGTTGGGACCTTACCCGGGACAGGCTATGGCTACACCTTC
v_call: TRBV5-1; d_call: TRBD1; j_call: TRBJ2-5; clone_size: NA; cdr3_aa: CASSLAGQGETQYF; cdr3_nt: TGCGCCAGCAGCTTGGCGGGACAGGGAGAGACCCAGTACTTC
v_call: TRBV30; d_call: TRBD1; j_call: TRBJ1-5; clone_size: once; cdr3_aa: CAWSSQGRQPQHF; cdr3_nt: TGTGCCTGGAGTTCACAGGGGCGTCAGCCCCAGCATTTT
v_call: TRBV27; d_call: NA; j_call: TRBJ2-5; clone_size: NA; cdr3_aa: CASSFWQTQETQYF; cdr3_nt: TGTGCCAGCAGTTTTTGGCAGACTCAAGAGACCCAGTACTTC
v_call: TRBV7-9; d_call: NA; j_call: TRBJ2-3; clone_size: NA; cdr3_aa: CASSSRTQWGTDTQYF; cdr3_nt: TGTGCCAGCAGCTCCCGGACTCAATGGGGCACAGATACGCAGTATTTT
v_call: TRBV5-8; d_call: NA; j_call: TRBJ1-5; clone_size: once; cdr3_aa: CASSPGGVSNQPQHF; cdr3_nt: TGTGCCAGCAGCCCGGGGGGGGTTAGCAATCAGCCCCAGCATTTT
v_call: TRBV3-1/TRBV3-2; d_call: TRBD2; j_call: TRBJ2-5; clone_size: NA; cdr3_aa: CASSPGLAGGQETQYF; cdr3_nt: TGTGCCAGCAGCCCGGGACTAGCGGGGGGGCAAGAGACCCAGTACTTC
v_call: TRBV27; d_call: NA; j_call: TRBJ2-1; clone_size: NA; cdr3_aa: CASSLSPTRALLNNEQFF; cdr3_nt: TGTGCCAGCAGTTTATCCCCGACCAGGGCCCTCTTAAACAATGAGCAGTTCTTC
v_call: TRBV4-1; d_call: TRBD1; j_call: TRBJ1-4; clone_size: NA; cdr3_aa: CASSQGQGTNEKLFF; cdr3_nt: TGCGCCAGCAGCCAAGGACAGGGTACTAATGAAAAACTGTTTTTT
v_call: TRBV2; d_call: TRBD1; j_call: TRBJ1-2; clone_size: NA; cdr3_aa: CASSREGQQNYGYTF; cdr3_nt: TGTGCCAGCAGCCGGGAGGGACAGCAAAACTATGGCTACACCTTC
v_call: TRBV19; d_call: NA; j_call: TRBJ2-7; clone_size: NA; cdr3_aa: CASRTQGRSYEQYF; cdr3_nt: TGTGCCAGTAGAACCCAGGGGAGATCCTACGAGCAGTACTTC